This T cell receptor (beta chain) was captured in a study of read filtering for tumor transcriptome and immune sequencing. Turning to the study itself: The cohort had about 16 men and approximately 14 women aged roughly 45 to 90, mean approximately 66 years. Per sample, TCR-region reads ranged about 4.05 to 11 million by IR-seq, roughly 75 to 1,400 by RNA-seq.

This library used approximately 370 ng RNA and molecular barcoded adaptors spanning alpha/delta and beta/gamma chains. A single record per CDR3 protein comes from TCRdb applying MiXCR to the reads. The data hold about 130,000 distinct CDR3 sequences, with 10% to 15% observed a single time. This CDR3 has 12 amino acids. V gave up 8 bases and J gave up 1 base, with 8 bases separating them. The germline V gene encodes CDR1 MNHEY and CDR2 SVGAGI. There are many counts of this clonotype. The clonotype was recovered from a donor aged 40 or older with multiple myeloma. The V and J genes are TRBV6-5 and TRBJ2-5; tentatively, D is TRBD2 (6 bases). The specimen sequenced was a population of CD138-negative cells sorted from bone marrow. In nucleotides, the CDR3 is TGTGCCAGCGGGGAGGCCCAAGAGACCCAGTACTTC. Protein product: CASGEAQETQYF.